This T cell receptor (beta chain) was recorded in a study of blood T cell repertoires in COVID-19. The overall study: Some COVID-19 samples were acute and others convalescent; all came from the United States, Italy and Spain. Sources were T cells, B-cell-depleted T cells, or PBMCs; the material itself was cDNA or gDNA.

From germline, CDR1 is SGHTA and CDR2 FQGNSA. Trimming stripped 4 bases from V and 0 bases from J, with 4 bases between. The CDR3 covers 13 residues. Per the authors' pipeline: Estimation of nucleated cell counts relied on the amplification of reference gene primers. This table comes from immunoSEQ multiplex PCR, and its TCRdb copy is limited to in-frame clones, with some not included. From that table come the V and J calls and clone size; the DNA was used to work out D and trimming. Of some 250,000 clones listed, over 70% are singletons. This clone was seen more than once but under ten times. V and J are TRBV7-2 and TRBJ2-1; D gene ambiguous. The sequence derives from an elderly woman with acute or convalescent COVID-19. The sequenced material came from peripheral blood. CDR3: CASSSSSYNEQFF. The CDR3 DNA reads as TGTGCCAGCAGCTCCAGCTCCTACAATGAGCAGTTCTTC.